This T cell receptor beta chain was profiled in a study of blood T cell repertoires in COVID-19. The germline V gene has CDR1 KGHSH and CDR2 LQKENI. Deletions cut 2 bases from V and 3 bases from J, with 14 bases between. The CDR3 sequence is 16 residues long. The repertoire was sequenced with immunoSEQ multiplex PCR; TCRdb's copy has only in-frame clones and lacks some. The profile shows 55,000 to 65,000 clones, about 80% of them singletons. The sequenced sample consisted of peripheral blood. This chain connects TRBV18 to TRBJ1-3, with D maybe TRBD1 (5 bases). This sequence originates from a man aged 60 to 69 with acute or convalescent COVID-19. In nucleotides, the CDR3 is TGTGCCAGCTCACCAACAGTAGGGGCCATTGGAAACACCATATATTTT. Amino acids: CASSPTVGAIGNTIYF. Variable domain in full (rest from reference TRBV18 and TRBJ1-3): NAGVMQNPRHLVRRRGQEARLRCSPMKGHSHVYWYRQLPEEGLKFMVYLQKENIIDESGMPKERFSAEFPKEGPSILRIQQVVRGDSAAYFCASSPTVGAIGNTIYFGEGSWLTVV.